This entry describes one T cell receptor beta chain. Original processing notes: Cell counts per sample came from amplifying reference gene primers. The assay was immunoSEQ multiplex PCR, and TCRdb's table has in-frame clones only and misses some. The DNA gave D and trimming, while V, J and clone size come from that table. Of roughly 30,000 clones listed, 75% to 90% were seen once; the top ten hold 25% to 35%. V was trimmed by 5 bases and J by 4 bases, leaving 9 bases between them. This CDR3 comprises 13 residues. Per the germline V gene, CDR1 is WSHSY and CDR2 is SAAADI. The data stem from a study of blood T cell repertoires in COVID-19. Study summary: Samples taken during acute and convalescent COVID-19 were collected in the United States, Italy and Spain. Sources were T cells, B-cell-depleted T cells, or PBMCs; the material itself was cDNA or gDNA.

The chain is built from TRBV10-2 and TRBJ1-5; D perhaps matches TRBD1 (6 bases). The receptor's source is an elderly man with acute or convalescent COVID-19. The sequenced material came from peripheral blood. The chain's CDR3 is CASSPGTNQPQHF. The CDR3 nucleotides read TGCGCCAGCAGTCCCGGGACAAATCAGCCCCAGCATTTT.